A selection of T cell receptor beta chains follows, all from one sample in a study of T cells in Graves' hyperthyroidism and ophthalmopathy. One entry per CDR3 protein results from TCRdb running MiXCR on the multiplex PCR reads. There are 600,000 to 800,000 distinct CDR3 sequences in the sample; over 35% occur only once, and 31% lies in the top ten. The sample taken for sequencing was blood. The receptors derive from a woman aged 40 to 55 with Graves' hyperthyroidism. Both conserved end residues are part of each CDR3. D genes are given only for firm matches. Only part of the rows carry a size: once, few, many, or a class if the clone is expanded.

d_gene: .
abundance: few
j_gene: TRBJ1-1
v_gene: TRBV20-1
CDR3aa: CSAGMNTEAFF
CDR3nt: TGCAGTGCAGGGATGAACACTGAAGCTTTCTTT

d_gene: .
abundance: few
j_gene: TRBJ2-3
v_gene: TRBV29-1
CDR3aa: CSVTLTSTDTQYF
CDR3nt: TGCAGCGTTACTCTGACAAGCACAGATACGCAGTATTTT

d_gene: .
abundance: .
j_gene: TRBJ1-3
v_gene: TRBV7-2
CDR3aa: CASSLSTGRTLRSGNTIYF
CDR3nt: TGTGCCAGCAGTTTATCGACAGGACGAACCTTACGCTCTGGAAACACCATATATTTT

d_gene: TRBD1
abundance: .
j_gene: TRBJ2-5
v_gene: TRBV7-9
CDR3aa: CASSLRTGGLVTQYF
CDR3nt: TGTGCCAGCAGCCTTAGGACAGGGGGCTTGGTGACCCAGTACTTC

d_gene: TRBD2
abundance: .
j_gene: TRBJ2-1
v_gene: TRBV13
CDR3aa: CASKRGGVDEQFF
CDR3nt: TGTGCCAGCAAGCGGGGGGGCGTCGATGAGCAGTTCTTC

d_gene: .
abundance: .
j_gene: TRBJ2-2
v_gene: TRBV10-3
CDR3aa: CAISDIIGELFF
CDR3nt: TGTGCCATCAGTGATATTATCGGGGAGCTGTTTTTT

d_gene: .
abundance: many
j_gene: TRBJ1-3
v_gene: TRBV2
CDR3aa: CASSDGTISSGNTIYF
CDR3nt: TGTGCCAGCAGTGACGGGACTATTTCCTCTGGAAACACCATATATTTT

d_gene: .
abundance: many
j_gene: TRBJ2-5
v_gene: TRBV7-2
CDR3aa: CASSFFGRPETQYF
CDR3nt: TGTGCCAGCAGCTTTTTCGGCAGGCCAGAGACCCAGTACTTC

d_gene: TRBD2
abundance: .
j_gene: TRBJ2-7
v_gene: TRBV10-1
CDR3aa: CASSELGSGLAEQYF
CDR3nt: TGCGCCAGCAGTGAGTTGGGTTCGGGACTAGCGGAACAGTACTTC

d_gene: .
abundance: many
j_gene: TRBJ1-2
v_gene: TRBV10-1
CDR3aa: CASSQTGNYGYTF
CDR3nt: TGCGCCAGCAGCCAGACAGGCAACTATGGCTACACCTTC

d_gene: .
abundance: .
j_gene: TRBJ2-3
v_gene: TRBV7-2
CDR3aa: CASTSGRLTDTQYF
CDR3nt: TGTGCCAGCACCTCGGGGAGGTTGACAGATACGCAGTATTTT

d_gene: .
abundance: many
j_gene: TRBJ1-1
v_gene: TRBV10-3
CDR3aa: CAIRRGSNTEAFF
CDR3nt: TGTGCCATCAGAAGGGGATCTAACACTGAAGCTTTCTTT

d_gene: .
abundance: few
j_gene: TRBJ1-6
v_gene: TRBV6-6
CDR3aa: CASSYRASGDNSPLHF
CDR3nt: TGTGCCAGCAGTTACAGGGCCTCGGGGGATAATTCACCCCTCCACTTT

d_gene: .
abundance: .
j_gene: TRBJ2-7
v_gene: TRBV19
CDR3aa: CASNWGSRGPYEQYF
CDR3nt: TGTGCCAGTAACTGGGGCAGCCGGGGACCATACGAGCAGTACTTC

d_gene: .
abundance: many
j_gene: TRBJ1-2
v_gene: TRBV7-2
CDR3aa: CASSLASGDGYTF
CDR3nt: TGTGCCAGCAGCTTAGCGTCAGGGGATGGCTACACCTTC

d_gene: .
abundance: .
j_gene: TRBJ2-7
v_gene: TRBV6-2/TRBV6-3
CDR3aa: CASSYPRPAQQYF
CDR3nt: TGTGCCAGCAGTTACCCCCGCCCTGCTCAGCAGTACTTC

d_gene: .
abundance: few
j_gene: TRBJ2-2
v_gene: TRBV10-3
CDR3aa: CAISEPREVPGELFF
CDR3nt: TGTGCCATCAGTGAGCCCAGAGAAGTACCCGGGGAGCTGTTTTTT

d_gene: TRBD1
abundance: .
j_gene: TRBJ1-5
v_gene: TRBV19
CDR3aa: CASRFQQGNQPQHF
CDR3nt: TGTGCCAGTAGATTTCAACAGGGGAACCAGCCCCAGCATTTT

d_gene: .
abundance: .
j_gene: TRBJ1-4
v_gene: TRBV7-9
CDR3aa: CASSLVSLGEKLFF
CDR3nt: TGTGCCAGCAGCTTAGTTAGTCTAGGTGAAAAACTGTTTTTT

d_gene: .
abundance: many
j_gene: TRBJ1-2
v_gene: TRBV29-1
CDR3aa: CSVDAPGPHSYTF
CDR3nt: TGCAGCGTTGATGCCCCCGGGCCCCATAGCTACACCTTC

d_gene: TRBD1
abundance: many
j_gene: TRBJ2-5
v_gene: TRBV6-2/TRBV6-3
CDR3aa: CASSYADRGAETQYF
CDR3nt: TGTGCCAGCAGTTACGCGGACAGGGGGGCAGAGACCCAGTACTTC

d_gene: .
abundance: many
j_gene: TRBJ1-3
v_gene: TRBV20-1
CDR3aa: CSAAVVSGNTIYF
CDR3nt: TGCAGTGCTGCGGTGGTCTCTGGAAACACCATATATTTT

d_gene: TRBD1
abundance: .
j_gene: TRBJ1-3
v_gene: TRBV29-1
CDR3aa: CSVDRLPGGLAGNTIYF
CDR3nt: TGCAGCGTTGACCGCCTTCCAGGGGGCCTGGCTGGAAACACCATATATTTT

d_gene: .
abundance: many
j_gene: TRBJ1-2
v_gene: TRBV12-3/TRBV12-4
CDR3aa: CASSEQGTNYGYTF
CDR3nt: TGTGCCAGCAGTGAACAGGGAACTAACTATGGCTACACCTTC

d_gene: .
abundance: .
j_gene: TRBJ2-5
v_gene: TRBV6-5
CDR3aa: CAGSSRPGAAQETQYF
CDR3nt: TGTGCCGGCAGTTCAAGACCAGGGGCAGCTCAAGAGACCCAGTACTTC

d_gene: TRBD2
abundance: many
j_gene: TRBJ2-5
v_gene: TRBV20-1
CDR3aa: CSAPHATSGETQYF
CDR3nt: TGCAGTGCTCCCCACGCCACTAGCGGAGAGACCCAGTACTTC

d_gene: .
abundance: few
j_gene: TRBJ1-1
v_gene: TRBV6-5
CDR3aa: CASSTGGHTEAFF
CDR3nt: TGTGCCAGCAGTACCGGTGGGCACACTGAAGCTTTCTTT

d_gene: .
abundance: many
j_gene: TRBJ2-7
v_gene: TRBV14
CDR3aa: CASSQGDVYEQYF
CDR3nt: TGTGCCAGCAGCCAAGGGGACGTATACGAGCAGTACTTC

d_gene: TRBD2
abundance: .
j_gene: TRBJ2-3
v_gene: TRBV5-1
CDR3aa: CASSPSGRSTDTQYF
CDR3nt: TGTGCCAGCAGCCCTAGCGGGAGGTCGACAGATACGCAGTATTTT

d_gene: .
abundance: many
j_gene: TRBJ1-5
v_gene: TRBV15
CDR3aa: CATSSRDRNQPQHF
CDR3nt: TGTGCCACCAGTAGTAGGGACCGCAATCAGCCCCAGCATTTT

d_gene: .
abundance: many
j_gene: TRBJ2-5
v_gene: TRBV5-6
CDR3aa: CASSLAIGPGLETQYF
CDR3nt: TGTGCCAGCAGCTTGGCCATAGGGCCAGGGCTCGAGACCCAGTACTTC

d_gene: .
abundance: few
j_gene: TRBJ1-2
v_gene: TRBV6-2/TRBV6-3
CDR3aa: CASSLRDFYGYTF
CDR3nt: TGTGCCAGCAGTCTACGGGATTTCTATGGCTACACCTTC

d_gene: TRBD1
abundance: .
j_gene: TRBJ2-7
v_gene: TRBV19
CDR3aa: CASSSGQVIHEQYF
CDR3nt: TGTGCCAGTAGTTCGGGACAGGTAATCCACGAGCAGTACTTC

d_gene: TRBD1
abundance: many
j_gene: TRBJ2-5
v_gene: TRBV7-2
CDR3aa: CASSLANVGTGQETQYF
CDR3nt: TGTGCCAGCAGCTTAGCGAACGTGGGGACAGGACAAGAGACCCAGTACTTC

d_gene: .
abundance: .
j_gene: TRBJ1-6
v_gene: TRBV6-5
CDR3aa: CASRSGTLYSPLHF
CDR3nt: TGTGCCAGCAGGTCTGGGACTTTGTATTCACCCCTCCACTTT

d_gene: TRBD1
abundance: .
j_gene: TRBJ1-1
v_gene: TRBV10-3
CDR3aa: CAISPGLGGAGDRTEAFF
CDR3nt: TGTGCCATCAGTCCCGGGTTAGGGGGCGCGGGCGACAGGACTGAAGCTTTCTTT